These T cell receptor beta chains were read from a single sample in a study of cytomegalovirus exposure and HLA in healthy donors. Generated by immunoSEQ multiplex PCR, the TCRdb table keeps only in-frame clones and is missing some. Here the sample spans 100,000 to 150,000 clones, over 80% being singletons. The sequenced sample consisted of PBMCs. These receptors originate from a man between 50 and 59 years old in good health and CMV-seronegative. CDR3s include the opening cysteine and the closing phenylalanine or tryptophan. Expanded clones are given a class, and other clones once, few, many or no size at all.

clone_size	j_call	v_call	cdr3_aa
.	TRBJ2-3	TRBV18	CASSITDRGTDTQYF
.	TRBJ1-5	TRBV30	CAWRQPNQPQHF
.	TRBJ1-2	TRBV5-4	CASSLRQGGNYGYTF
.	TRBJ2-7	TRBV19	CASSRAVLDEQYF
.	TRBJ2-1	TRBV29-1	CSARQGLGVIEQFF
.	TRBJ2-2	TRBV5-4	CASSAGTSGNTGELFF
.	TRBJ2-3	TRBV4-3	CASSRERGESTDTQYF
.	TRBJ1-1	TRBV2	CASSEVNRDTEAFF
.	TRBJ2-4	TRBV7-2	CASSFVGAGAKNIQYF
.	TRBJ1-1	TRBV6-5	CASSPSSGSRDQAFF
few	TRBJ2-2	TRBV7-9	CASRPGLAGGTGELFF
.	TRBJ2-5	TRBV10-3	CATRSKQGASETQYF
few	.	TRBV23-1	CASSQSRNYEQYF
.	.	TRBV29-1	CSYSGLSSYEQYF
once	TRBJ2-3	TRBV5-4	CASSARGGAQYF
once	TRBJ1-1	TRBV11-2	CASSLVPSEAFF
.	TRBJ1-1	TRBV5-8	CASTLQVTEAFF
.	TRBJ1-2	TRBV5-5	CASSFTDVYGYTF
once	TRBJ2-3	TRBV7-2	CASSLGPGETDTQYF
.	TRBJ2-2	TRBV7-8	CASSLKWLAGGELFF
.	TRBJ2-2	TRBV19	CASRGTGITGELFF
few	TRBJ2-1	TRBV10-1	CASSPGTGGREQFF
once	TRBJ1-1	TRBV15	CATSLGTGWNTEAFF
.	TRBJ1-4	TRBV11-2	CASSLMSTNEKLFF
.	TRBJ1-2	TRBV18	CASSPIPAGPMAGYTF
.	TRBJ1-4	TRBV28	CASSWDRATNEKLFF
.	TRBJ1-2	TRBV7-2	CASSLVVGQDYGYTF
.	TRBJ1-4	TRBV5-1	CASSLDRVEEKLFF
.	TRBJ2-5	TRBV15	CATSRGERAEIYQETQYF
.	TRBJ1-2	TRBV4-3	CASSQDHWTQNYGYTF
.	TRBJ2-1	TRBV5-8	CASSPRLAMIYNEQFF
few	TRBJ1-1	TRBV5-8	CASSHLGQRAFF
.	TRBJ1-1	TRBV19	CASSRVNTEAFF
.	TRBJ1-2	TRBV5-5	CASSPGQGYGYTF
.	TRBJ1-5	TRBV19	CASSMGRGTFQPQHF
.	TRBJ2-7	TRBV7-8	CASSLAGRAYEQYF
.	TRBJ1-2	TRBV28	CASRPGTGVRNGYTF
.	TRBJ1-2	TRBV5-4	CASSLETGGGYTF
.	TRBJ2-1	TRBV4-2	CASSQDRGSYNEQFF
few	TRBJ2-1	TRBV7-3	CASTKGAGEQFF
.	TRBJ1-5	TRBV7-9	CASSLERGGLYSNQPQHF
once	TRBJ2-2	TRBV15	CATSELTGLNTGELFF
.	TRBJ1-1	TRBV30	CAWRAGTGVGTEAFF
few	TRBJ1-2	TRBV29-1	CSVEDRGTGKSGYTF
once	TRBJ2-7	TRBV9	CASSVQGTGSEQYF